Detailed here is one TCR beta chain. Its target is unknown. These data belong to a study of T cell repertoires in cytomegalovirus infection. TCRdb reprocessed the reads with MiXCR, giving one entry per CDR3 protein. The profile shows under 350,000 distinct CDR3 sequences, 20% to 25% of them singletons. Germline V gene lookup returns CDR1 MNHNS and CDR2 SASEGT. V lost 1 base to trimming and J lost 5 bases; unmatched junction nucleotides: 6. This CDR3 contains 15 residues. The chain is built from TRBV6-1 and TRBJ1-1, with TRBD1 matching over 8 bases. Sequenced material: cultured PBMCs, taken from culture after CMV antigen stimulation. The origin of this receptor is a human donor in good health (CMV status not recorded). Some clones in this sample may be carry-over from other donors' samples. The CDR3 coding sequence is TGTGCCAGCAGTGAAGGGGGGACAGGAAGAACTGAAGCTTTCTTT. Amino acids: CASSEGGTGRTEAFF.